This T cell receptor beta chain was profiled in a study of T cells in Graves' hyperthyroidism and ophthalmopathy. Study-level findings and limits: A median around 5.9 months before onset, the model predicted ophthalmopathy.

Lactation, pregnancy, other autoimmune disease or uncontrolled infection excluded patients. Clinical symptoms, serum thyroxine, TRAb, thyroid ultrasound and orbital computed tomography established diagnosis. Out of approximately 10 ml of fresh peripheral blood came the PBMCs. This clonotype appeared many times. Antigen: not known. Researchers took RNA transcripts and amplified the TCR beta CDR3 regions from them. The study used the HTBI primer set for a first-round RT-PCR of the TCR CDR3. In TCRdb, the multiplex PCR reads were re-called with MiXCR into one record per CDR3 protein. Here the sample spans 530,000 or so distinct CDR3 sequences, roughly 24% being singletons. This CDR3 has 15 residues. Germline V gives CDR1 MNHEY, CDR2 SVGAGI. With 4 bases clipped from V and 3 bases from J, the junction kept 7 bases outside the gene matches.

Sequencing used blood. This chain links TRBV6-5 with TRBJ2-7, with 9 bases identical to TRBD1. This receptor was obtained from a woman between 25 and 40 years old with Graves' ophthalmopathy. The CDR3 is CASSSEGTGIYEQYF. Written as DNA, the CDR3 is TGTGCCAGCAGTTCCGAAGGGACAGGGATCTACGAGCAGTACTTC.